A single sample gave rise to the 31 T cell receptor beta chains below, sequenced in a study of Graves' ophthalmopathy and Graves' hyperthyroidism. As the template, RNA transcripts were used to amplify TCR beta CDR3 regions. Amplification began with first-round RT-PCR using HTBI primers, then second-round multiplex PCR was performed. In TCRdb, the multiplex PCR reads were re-called with MiXCR into one record per CDR3 protein. This sample has hundreds of thousands of distinct CDR3 sequences, with over 20% found just once. The sequenced material came from peripheral blood. The receptors were gathered from a woman aged 18 to 35 with stable Graves' hyperthyroidism. Some clones in this sample may be carry-over from other donors' samples.

Many counts were recorded for this clonotype. The CDR3 loop is CASRLGDRDNSPLHF. The DNA for the CDR3 is TGTGCCAGCAGGTTGGGGGACAGGGACAATTCACCCCTCCACTTT. The chain is built from TRBV28 and TRBJ1-6; 9 bases align to TRBD1. CDR1 is MDHEN, CDR2 SYDVKM, per germline. J gave up 7 bases and V 6 bases, and 7 bases lay outside the gene matches. This CDR3 is 15 amino acids long.

This clonotype was observed many times. The chain carries TRBV10-3 and TRBJ1-1; 8 bases agree with TRBD1. The CDR3 length is 16 residues. J was trimmed by 1 base and V by 6 bases; bases with no gene match: 10. Germline values: CDR1 ENHRY, CDR2 SYGVKD. The CDR3 spells CAISSRGLLGNTEAFF. In DNA, the CDR3 is TGTGCCATCAGCTCCAGGGGGCTTTTGGGGAACACTGAAGCTTTCTTT.

This clonotype was observed at least ten times. The chain links TRBV4-2 to TRBJ2-7; 8 bases match TRBD1. Germline lookup yields CDR1 LGHNA and CDR2 YNFKEQ. The V segment lost 1 base and the J segment 3 bases; nucleotides outside the gene matches: 5. The CDR3 runs 15 residues. This chain's CDR3 is CASSQATGVGYEQYF. The CDR3 bases are TGTGCCAGCAGCCAAGCGACAGGGGTCGGCTACGAGCAGTACTTC.

This clonotype was seen many times. The CDR3: CSASRTGVGNTIYF. CDR3 bases: TGCAGTGCTAGTAGGACAGGGGTTGGAAACACCATATATTTT. The rearrangement links TRBV20-1 to TRBJ1-3; 9 nucleotides match TRBD1. J lost 3 bases, V lost 3 bases, and 3 bases had no gene match. The CDR3 runs to 14 residues. Germline values: CDR1 DFQATT, CDR2 SNEGSKA (reference sequence).

This clonotype was seen repeatedly, ten times or more. The V gene is TRBV6-1, the J gene TRBJ1-1; possibly TRBD1 for D (6 bases). Between the trimmed V and J ends, which lost 6 bases and 3 bases, there was a span of 14 bases. This CDR3 comprises 14 residues. The germline CDR1 and CDR2 sequences are MNHNS and SASEGT. The DNA for the CDR3 is TGTGCCAGCAGCCTAGGGGGAGTGGACACTGAAGCTTTCTTT. This encodes CASSLGGVDTEAFF.

A remark on this clonotype: This may arise from a read error, as a much more abundant clone is one base away. The chain recombines TRBV6-1 with TRBJ1-2; no firm D call. The CDR3 has 13 amino acids. V shed 3 bases and J shed 0 bases, with 5 bases lying between them. Germline V gene data show CDR1 as MNHNS and CDR2 as SASEGT. CDR3 region: CASSDKSNYGYTF. The CDR3 DNA reads TGTGCCAGCAGTGACAAGTCTAACTATGGCTACACCTTC.

The rearrangement links TRBV12-3 or TRBV12-4 to TRBJ1-1; D not certain. V was clipped by 0 bases and J by 4 bases, with 9 bases between them. This CDR3 has 14 residues. In DNA, the CDR3 is TGTGCCAGCAGTTTAGCTGGAAAAATCACTGAAGCTTTCTTT. Protein: CASSLAGKITEAFF.

Remarks on this clonotype: It may be a read error: a sequence one base away is much more abundant. V gene TRBV6-1 combines with J gene TRBJ2-2; the D is unclear. Germline V gives CDR1 MNHNS, CDR2 SASEGT. The CDR3 is 12 residues long. The CDR3 reads CSSNDDTGELFF. DNA of the CDR3: TGTTCCAGCAACGACGACACCGGGGAGCTGTTTTTT.

The chain links TRBV19 to TRBJ2-7; D is unresolved. The CDR3 runs to 11 residues. Looked up from germline, CDR1 is LNHDA and CDR2 is SQIVND (reference sequence). The V and J ends lost 1 base and 9 bases respectively, with 7 bases between them. The CDR3 reads CASSIGRLQYF. The CDR3 DNA is TGTGCCAGTAGTATAGGCCGTTTGCAGTACTTC.

The sample holds many counts of this clonotype. The CDR3 region is CSVEEQGQGNEQYF. CDR3 nucleotide sequence: TGCAGCGTTGAAGAACAGGGCCAGGGGAACGAGCAGTACTTC. The chain uses TRBV29-1 and TRBJ2-7; D might be TRBD1 (6 bases). The CDR3 extends over 14 amino acids. Germline loops: CDR1 SQVTM, CDR2 ANQGSEA. V shed 0 bases and J shed 5 bases, with 14 bases lying between them.

This clonotype showed up just a few times. A much larger clonotype is one base distant, so this may be a read error. The chain couples TRBV29-1 to TRBJ1-2, with D possibly matching TRBD1 (5 bases). Trimming removed 1 base from V and 4 bases from J, with 19 bases in between. Germline CDR1 and CDR2: SQVTM and ANQGSEA. This CDR3 contains 16 residues. The CDR3 coding sequence is TGCAGCGTTGAAGGGGCATGGGGCGCGAAGGGCTATGGCTACACCTTC. It specifies CSVEGAWGAKGYGYTF. The full variable domain, completed using reference TRBV29-1 and TRBJ1-2, is SAVISQKPSRDICQRGTSLTIQCQVDSQVTMMFWYRQQPGQSLTLIATANQGSEATYESGFVIDKFPISRPNLTFSTLTVSNMSPEDSSIYLCSVEGAWGAKGYGYTFGSGTRLTVV.

This clonotype turned up a few times. It may be a read error: a sequence one base away is much more abundant. This likely comes from a read error, as the CDR3 has no conserved phenylalanine or tryptophan at its end. V and J are TRBV28 and TRBJ2-2, with 13 bases that match TRBD2. The CDR3 is 17 amino acids. Germline CDR1 MDHEN, CDR2 SYDVKM. Unmatched junction bases numbered 9, after V lost 5 bases and J lost 6 bases. In DNA form, the CDR3 reads TGTGCCAGCAGTCTGCTTCAACTAGCGGGAGGGCCCGGGGAGCTGTTTTTG. It codes for CASSLLQLAGGPGELFL.

This clonotype was recorded at least ten times. The gene calls are TRBV9 and TRBJ1-6; TRBD1 might be the D (5 bases). Germline V gives CDR1 SGDLS, CDR2 YYNGEE. Trimming cost V 1 base and J 10 bases, with 15 bases left between them. The CDR3 contains 15 residues. Here the CDR3 reads CASSVRPGSGSPLHF. The CDR3 DNA reads TGTGCCAGCAGCGTACGGCCAGGGTCTGGATCACCCCTCCACTTT. Drawing the rest from reference TRBV9 and TRBJ1-6, the complete variable domain is DSGVTQTPKHLITATGQRVTLRCSPRSGDLSVYWYQQSLDQGLQFLIQYYNGEERAKGNILERFSAQQFPDLHSELNLSSLELGDSALYFCASSVRPGSGSPLHFGNGTRLTVT.

The genes are TRBV6-5 and TRBJ1-5; 10 nucleotides agree with TRBD1. The CDR3 covers 16 residues. Trimming took 4 bases from V and 7 from J; bases not matched to a gene: 10. CDR1 and CDR2 (germline): MNHEY, SVGAGI. The CDR3 loop is CASSSGQGPPGQPQHF. The CDR3 coding sequence is TGTGCCAGCAGTTCGGGACAGGGGCCCCCAGGGCAGCCCCAGCATTTT.

This clonotype was counted many times. The junction does not match germline at one end; this may be a read error. The chain employs TRBV28 and TRBJ1-2; no definite D call. The germline CDR1 and CDR2 sequences are MDHEN and SYDVKM. This CDR3 region has 13 residues. Here the CDR3 DNA reads TGCGCCAGCATAGACGGTCTAGACTATGGCTACACCTTC. Translation gives CASIDGLDYGYTF.

The chain joins TRBV6-5 to TRBJ2-2; maybe TRBD1 (6 bases). Germline CDR1 reads MNHEY; CDR2 reads SVGAGI. The V end lost 2 bases, the J end lost 6 bases, and 10 bases lay between the germline ends. The CDR3 runs 14 residues. In nucleotides, the CDR3 is TGTGCCAGCAGTTACCAACAGGGACCCGGGGAGCTGTTTTTT. Its translation: CASSYQQGPGELFF.

The chain employs TRBV5-1 and TRBJ2-2; D might be TRBD2 (6 bases). Trimming left V 0 bases short and J 6 bases short, with 15 bases between. From germline, CDR1 is SGHRS and CDR2 YFSETQ. The CDR3 spans 16 residues. The CDR3, as DNA: TGCGCCAGCAGCTTGGCGGCGGGATCTGACCCCGGGGAGCTGTTTTTT. It is translated as CASSLAAGSDPGELFF.

This clonotype showed up just once. The genes are TRBV11-2 and TRBJ2-1; 11 bases are shared with TRBD2. Germline loops: CDR1 SGHAT, CDR2 FQNNGV. The V and J ends lost 4 bases and 1 base, in that order; junction bases with no gene match: 12. There are 19 residues in the CDR3. CDR3 DNA: TGTGCCAGCAGCTACGACACTAGCGGGAGTGGAGTGTCCTACAATGAGCAGTTCTTC. This gives the protein CASSYDTSGSGVSYNEQFF.

This clonotype was seen repeatedly, ten times or more. This chain uses TRBV20-1 with TRBJ2-7; TRBD2 matches at 13 bases. This CDR3 is 13 amino acids long. Germline V CDR1 and CDR2: DFQATT, SNEGSKA (reference sequence). The J segment lost 4 bases and the V segment lost 6 bases, leaving 3 bases of the junction unmatched. The CDR3 DNA sequence: TGCAGTGCCCGGACTAGCGGGAGATACGAGCAGTACTTC. Translation: CSARTSGRYEQYF.

The chain is built from TRBV12-3 or TRBV12-4 and TRBJ2-5; 9 nucleotides agree with TRBD2. This CDR3 comprises 14 residues. The V gene end was trimmed by 10 bases and the J gene end by 5 bases; junction bases not matched to a gene: 11. The CDR3, as DNA: TGTGCCACGTCCGCTAGCGGGACTCTGGAGACCCAGTACTTC. Translating gives CATSASGTLETQYF.

The genes are TRBV20-1 and TRBJ2-3; 8 bases are a match to TRBD2. The CDR3 loop spans 15 amino acids. V shed 0 bases and J 4 bases; nucleotides not matched to a gene: 6. The V gene's germline CDR1 is DFQATT and CDR2 SNEGSKA (reference sequence). This CDR3 is CSAREIAGRSDTQYF. The DNA of the CDR3 is TGCAGTGCTAGAGAGATAGCGGGGAGATCAGATACGCAGTATTTT.

Comment on this clonotype: A much larger clone lies one base from this, so it may be a read error. V is TRBV29-1 and J is TRBJ2-5, with D perhaps matching TRBD2 (6 bases). This CDR3 spans 14 amino acids. V lost 5 bases and J lost 4, with 17 bases in between. Germline lookup yields CDR1 SQVTM and CDR2 ANQGSEA. This CDR3 is CSVSRWGVGETQYF. In nucleotides, the CDR3 is TGCAGCGTTTCCCGCTGGGGGGTGGGAGAGACCCAGTACTTC.

This clonotype turned up a few times. This chain links TRBV29-1 with TRBJ2-2; TRBD1 is a possible D gene (6 bases). The V and J ends lost 0 bases and 1 base respectively, with 12 bases between them. The germline gives CDR1 SQVTM, CDR2 ANQGSEA. The CDR3 consists of 16 residues. CDR3 protein: CSVEDLQGLNTGELFF. The DNA for the CDR3 is TGCAGCGTTGAAGACCTACAGGGTTTGAACACCGGGGAGCTGTTTTTT.

A few counts support this clonotype. CDR3 residues: CATRPGQGNSPLHF. The DNA for the CDR3 is TGTGCCACCAGACCGGGACAGGGAAATTCACCCCTCCACTTT. The chain combines TRBV27 with TRBJ1-6; 9 positions match TRBD1. V lost 10 bases to trimming and J lost 7 bases; unmatched junction nucleotides: 8. Germline CDR1 is MNHEY and CDR2 is SMNVEV (reference sequence). The length of the CDR3 is 14 residues.

This clonotype was counted only a few times. The CDR3 here is CASSFTSGRSYEQYF. The CDR3 nucleotides are TGTGCCAGCAGCTTCACTAGCGGGCGCTCCTACGAGCAGTACTTC. The chain links TRBV6-5 to TRBJ2-7; TRBD2 aligns across 9 bases. V shed 6 bases, J shed 0 bases, and the junction held 6 bases outside the gene matches. The V gene's germline CDR1 is MNHEY and CDR2 SVGAGI. The CDR3 consists of 15 residues.

This clonotype showed up just a few times. An end of the junction does not agree with germline; a read error may underlie this. The V call is TRBV6-1, the J call TRBJ1-6, with 9 bases fitting TRBD1. The length of the CDR3 is 15 residues. Germline loops: CDR1 MNHNS, CDR2 SASEGT. The CDR3 DNA reads TGTGCCAGCAATATCCCGGGACAGGGTCGCTCACACCTCCACTTT. This encodes CASNIPGQGRSHLHF.

This clonotype was seen a few times. A much bigger clone sits one base away, suggesting this may be a read error. The DNA for the CDR3 is TGTGCCAGCAGTAACGGGGGGCTCCAAGAGACCCAGTACTTC. Its translation: CASSNGGLQETQYF. This sequence joins TRBV6-5 and TRBJ2-5, with D maybe TRBD2 (7 bases). The germline V gene encodes CDR1 MNHEY and CDR2 SVGAGI. V was shortened by 5 bases and J by 1 base, with 11 bases between the two germline ends. The CDR3 spans 14 residues.

This clonotype was counted only a few times. One base away lies a much larger clone, so this may be a sequencing read error. The V and J genes are TRBV6-1 and TRBJ1-2; the D is unclear. Germline-derived CDR1 and CDR2 are MNHNS and SASEGT. The CDR3 is made up of 15 amino acids. The V end lost 3 bases, the J end lost 0 bases, and 11 bases lay between the germline ends. CDR3 amino acids: CASSDGPEANYGYTF. The CDR3 DNA is TGTGCCAGCAGTGACGGCCCAGAAGCTAACTATGGCTACACCTTC.

The chain uses TRBV28 and TRBJ2-5; 11 bases are shared with TRBD1. Germline V lookup: CDR1 MDHEN, CDR2 SYDVKM. CDR3 length equals 15 residues. V was clipped by 6 bases and J by 7 bases; unmatched bases: 10. The CDR3 protein is CASSSGQGETGTQYF. CDR3 bases: TGTGCCAGCAGCTCGGGACAGGGGGAGACGGGGACCCAGTACTTC.

The J gene is TRBJ2-5, the V gene TRBV20-1, with 9 bases identical to TRBD1. This CDR3 spans 13 amino acids. Germline CDR1 reads DFQATT; CDR2 reads SNEGSKA (reference sequence). The V gene end was trimmed by 1 base and the J gene end by 5 bases; junction bases not matched to a gene: 2. The CDR3 reads CSARVQGAETQYF. DNA for the CDR3: TGCAGTGCTAGAGTACAGGGGGCGGAGACCCAGTACTTC.

The CDR3 sequence is CASSPTRVGELFF. The CDR3 bases are TGTGCCAGCAGCCCTACTAGGGTCGGGGAGCTGTTTTTT. The V call is TRBV11-2, the J call TRBJ2-2, with D perhaps TRBD2 (5 bases). V lost 5 bases and J lost 7, with 11 bases in between. CDR3 length: 13 residues. The germline V gene encodes CDR1 SGHAT and CDR2 FQNNGV.